The 11 T cell receptor beta chains in this list originate from one sample, sequenced in a study of beta chain features in type 1 diabetes. These receptors have no identified antigens. Study results and limitations: Across all four CD4+ subsets, people with type 1 diabetes showed modestly shorter TCRB CDR3s.

What was sequenced were expressed TCRB transcripts, since all of the isolated RNA had been reverse transcribed. Sequenced by immunoSEQ multiplex PCR; TCRdb stores in-frame clones only, minus some. The table has hundreds of thousands of clones, more than 12% seen once. What was sequenced was naive CD4+ T cells from blood. All receptors derive from a man younger than 35 with type 1 diabetes.

This clone was detected a few times. Other nucleotide sequences from this sample produce the same CDR3. The V gene is TRBV30, the J gene TRBJ2-4, with D possibly being TRBD2 (6 bases). Per germline, CDR1 GTSNPN and CDR2 SVGIG (reference sequence). The V gene lost 4 bases and the J gene lost 0 bases, with 7 bases spanning the gap. The CDR3 extends over 13 amino acids. Written as DNA, the CDR3 is TGTGCCTGGACGGGACTAGCCAAAAACATTCAGTACTTC. Its translation: CAWTGLAKNIQYF.

The rearrangement uses TRBV19 and TRBJ2-4; 8 bases align to TRBD1. Germline values: CDR1 LNHDA, CDR2 SQIVND (reference sequence). V dropped 6 bases and J dropped 14; count of bases not matched to a gene: 12. This CDR3 region has 13 residues. Here the CDR3 DNA reads TGTGCCAGTAGGTGGAGGACAGGGATCCCCGAGTACTTC. As protein: CASRWRTGIPEYF.

This clone appeared a few times. This sequence joins TRBV25-1 and TRBJ1-1; tentative D call: TRBD1 (5 bases). Trimming removed 7 bases from V and 1 base from J, with 10 bases in between. The CDR3 has 13 residues. Germline loops: CDR1 MGHDK, CDR2 SYGVNS. In DNA, the CDR3 is TGTGCCAGCATGGCCAGGGAGAACACTGAAGCTTTCTTT. It is translated as CASMARENTEAFF.

J is TRBJ2-1 and V is TRBV30; TRBD1 or TRBD2 may be the D gene (7 bases each). Germline V gene lookup returns CDR1 GTSNPN and CDR2 SVGIG (reference sequence). This CDR3 comprises 13 residues. Trimming removed 8 bases at V and 3 bases at J, with 14 bases between. The CDR3 protein is CAQSGDSYNEQFF. CDR3 coding DNA: TGTGCCCAGAGCGGGGACAGCTACAATGAGCAGTTCTTC.

This clone has only a few counts. The chain uses TRBV5-4 and TRBJ2-5; tentatively, D is TRBD2 (6 bases). CDR1 is SGHNT and CDR2 is YYREEE in the germline V gene (reference sequence). The CDR3 runs to 17 residues. Deletions cut 4 bases from V and 4 bases from J, with 23 bases between. The CDR3 reads CASSGRRGRHGGETQYF. The CDR3 DNA reads TGTGCCAGCAGCGGCCGCCGGGGACGCCACGGGGGAGAGACCCAGTACTTC.

This chain's CDR3 is CASVTGPGRTNEKLFF. The DNA for the CDR3 is TGTGCCAGTGTAACAGGGCCGGGGAGAACTAATGAAAAACTGTTTTTT. The chain is built from TRBV7-8 and TRBJ1-4, with D possibly TRBD1 on 6 matching bases. The CDR3 is 16 amino acids. The V gene lost 9 bases and the J gene lost 1 base, with 18 bases spanning the gap. The germline V gene encodes CDR1 SGHVS and CDR2 FQNEAQ.

The chain employs TRBV29-1 and TRBJ2-7, with 10 bases that match TRBD1. Germline CDR1 reads SQVTM; CDR2 reads ANQGSEA. J was trimmed by 1 base and V by 3 bases; bases with no gene match: 12. The CDR3 is 17 residues long. The CDR3 loop is CSVEEPPGQGRSYEQYF. CDR3 nucleotide sequence: TGCAGCGTTGAGGAACCTCCGGGACAGGGGAGATCCTACGAGCAGTACTTC.

J is TRBJ1-2 and V is TRBV30; tentatively, D is TRBD1 (6 bases). Germline CDR1 is GTSNPN and CDR2 is SVGIG (reference sequence). Trimming took off 3 bases at V and 6 bases at J, with 8 bases between the two ends. This CDR3 has 11 amino acids. The chain's CDR3 is CAWRAGDGYTF. The CDR3 region has the DNA TGTGCCTGGAGGGCAGGGGATGGCTACACCTTC.

This sequence joins TRBV5-1 and TRBJ2-5, with 7 positions matching TRBD2. Germline V gene sequence: CDR1 SGHRS, CDR2 YFSETQ. Unmatched junction bases numbered 7, after V lost 4 bases and J lost 4 bases. This CDR3 is 14 amino acids long. The CDR3 here is CASSDRLASETQYF. In DNA form, the CDR3 reads TGCGCCAGCAGCGACCGACTAGCTTCAGAGACCCAGTACTTC.

This clone came up a few times. V is TRBV30 and J is TRBJ2-1; maybe TRBD2 (5 bases). CDR1 and CDR2 from the germline V gene are GTSNPN and SVGIG (reference sequence). V was trimmed by 0 bases and J by 13 bases, leaving 10 bases between them. The CDR3 runs to 11 residues. In DNA form, the CDR3 reads TGTGCCTGGAGTGTTCGGACTGAACAGTTCTTC. It yields the protein CAWSVRTEQFF.

This chain connects TRBV7-9 to TRBJ2-3; D is undetermined. V lost 4 bases and J lost 2, with 4 bases in between. Germline lookup yields CDR1 SEHNR and CDR2 FQNEAQ (reference sequence). The CDR3 sequence is 12 residues long. The CDR3 coding sequence is TGTGCCAGCAGCTCCTACACAGATACGCAGTATTTT. It codes for CASSSYTDTQYF.